The clone carrying this T cell receptor (beta chain) has at least ten counts. The target antigen is unknown. Other DNA sequences in this specimen translate into the identical CDR3. The sample is drawn from a study of shared clonotypes between healthy human individuals. Study-level results: Donor clonotype sharing was expected to depend on sequencing depth.

Every immunoSEQ plate was one replicate of a subset's evenly spread DNA. The unsorted PBMC sample used ten immunoSEQ deep assay plates. As handled by the study authors: ImmunoSEQ only sent back junction sequences with no quality scores, so filtering was done differently. TCRdb's table, derived via immunoSEQ multiplex PCR, lists solely in-frame clones and lacks some. The V and J calls and the clone size are those of that table, but D and trimming were determined from the DNA. The sample includes some 490,000 clones, 60% to 80% of them seen just once. The germline gives CDR1 SQVTM, CDR2 ANQGSEA. The CDR3 totals 11 residues. V lost 4 bases, J lost 9 bases, and 10 bases lay in between.

Sequencing was done on a sample of PBMCs. This chain connects TRBV29-1 to TRBJ2-1; a weak D match, TRBD2 (7 bases). This TCR derives from a woman in her forties in good health. Some clones in this sample may be carry-over from other donors' samples. The CDR3 is CSVGGGGEQFF. CDR3 DNA sequence: TGCAGCGTTGGGGGAGGGGGTGAGCAGTTCTTC.